This T cell receptor (beta chain) stems from a study of blood T cell repertoires in COVID-19. Study-level information: PBMCs, B-cell-depleted T cells, or T cells provided the cDNA or gDNA that made up the material.

The CDR3 extends over 16 amino acids. Germline V gives CDR1 SGHAT, CDR2 FQNNGV. The V and J ends lost 2 bases and 2 bases, in that order; junction bases with no gene match: 6. The table came from immunoSEQ multiplex PCR; TCRdb's copy has only in-frame clones and leaves some out. Among about 200,000 clones, 88% were seen once, and the ten largest hold around 1.6%. The chain employs TRBV11-2 and TRBJ2-5; 9 bases match TRBD1. The source material was peripheral blood. This receptor was taken from a man aged 18 to 29 with active or convalescent COVID-19. In DNA, the CDR3 is TGTGCCAGCAGCTTAACACCGGGACAGGGACAAGAGACCCAGTACTTC. Translating it yields CASSLTPGQGQETQYF.